The 27 T cell receptor beta chains below were found in one sample sequenced in a study of blood T cell repertoires in COVID-19. Measured with immunoSEQ multiplex PCR; TCRdb has only the in-frame clones, and not every one. The sample contains approximately 260,000 clones, roughly 80% of which appear only once. The sample consisted of peripheral blood. The receptors shown here come from a woman older than 75 with active or convalescent COVID-19.

A single count supports this clone. The V call is TRBV15, the J call TRBJ2-5; possible D gene TRBD1, 5 bases. This CDR3 has 15 residues. Trimming pared 0 bases from V and 4 bases from J, leaving 12 bases between. Germline assignment: CDR1 LNHNV and CDR2 YYDKDF (reference sequence). As DNA, the CDR3 is TGTGCCACCAGCAGAGATTCCAGGGTGGGAGAGACCCAGTACTTC. This codes for CATSRDSRVGETQYF.

This clone has just a few counts. The gene calls are TRBV7-8 and TRBJ2-1; TRBD2 matches 7 bases. Unmatched junction bases numbered 8, after V lost 5 bases and J lost 1 base. The CDR3 contains 16 residues. Germline V gene sequence: CDR1 SGHVS, CDR2 FQNEAQ. In DNA form, the CDR3 reads TGTGCCAGCAGCCTTGTGGGGCGGGGGTCCTACAATGAGCAGTTCTTC. It specifies CASSLVGRGSYNEQFF.

J is TRBJ1-1 and V is TRBV6-5; D may be TRBD1 (6 bases). The length of the CDR3 is 13 residues. V was trimmed by 8 bases and J by 2 bases, leaving 12 bases between them. CDR1 and CDR2 (germline): MNHEY, SVGAGI. CDR3 sequence reads: CASGHRANTEAFF. The CDR3 bases are TGTGCCAGCGGACACAGGGCCAACACTGAAGCTTTCTTT.

This clone was counted a single time. DNA for the CDR3: TGTGCCAGTACCATCCCGGGACAGGGGAATGAAAAACTGTTTTTT. Residues: CASTIPGQGNEKLFF. V gene TRBV19 combines with J gene TRBJ1-4; 10 bases are a match to TRBD1. Germline-derived CDR1 and CDR2 are LNHDA and SQIVND (reference sequence). J gave up 5 bases and V 7 bases, and 7 bases lay outside the gene matches. The CDR3 contains 15 residues.

V and J are TRBV6-5 and TRBJ1-1; possible D gene TRBD1, 6 bases. The CDR3 runs to 14 residues. CDR1 and CDR2 (germline): MNHEY, SVGAGI. V lost 6 bases and J lost 7, with 18 bases in between. The CDR3, as DNA: TGTGCCAGCAGCACGGGACAATTCACCTTTGAAGCTTTCTTT. It specifies CASSTGQFTFEAFF.

The V gene is TRBV4-1, the J gene TRBJ2-7; tentatively, D is TRBD1 (6 bases). The germline CDR1 and CDR2 sequences are MGHRA and YSYEKL. The V end was cut by 1 base, the J end by 3 bases, with 13 bases between. The CDR3 is 15 residues long. The CDR3 loop is CASSQVFGQIYEQYF. DNA of the CDR3: TGCGCCAGCAGCCAAGTCTTCGGACAGATCTACGAGCAGTACTTC.

This clone was detected once. V gene TRBV5-5 combines with J gene TRBJ2-7; the D gene is possibly TRBD2 (6 bases). CDR3 size: 15 residues. V shed 3 bases and J shed 3 bases, with 16 bases lying between them. The V gene's germline CDR1 is SGHKS and CDR2 YYEKEE (reference sequence). The CDR3 bases are TGTGCCAGCAGCTCCCTCCGGGACGGGGGCTACGAGCAGTACTTC. It specifies CASSSLRDGGYEQYF.

The chain employs TRBV7-9 and TRBJ2-3, with 11 positions matching TRBD2. Trimming at V came to 1 base and at J to 0 bases, leaving 9 bases not matched to a gene. CDR1 SEHNR and CDR2 FQNEAQ come from the germline V gene (reference sequence). The CDR3 spans 19 residues. The CDR3 protein is CASSLGVLAGGPSTDTQYF. CDR3 DNA: TGTGCCAGCAGCTTAGGGGTATTAGCGGGGGGGCCTAGCACAGATACGCAGTATTTT.

This sequence joins TRBV30 and TRBJ1-5, with 9 bases matching TRBD1. V shed 0 bases and J 1 base; nucleotides not matched to a gene: 7. Germline V lookup: CDR1 GTSNPN, CDR2 SVGIG (reference sequence). The CDR3 spans 17 residues. This CDR3 is CAWSVHRGLRSNQPQHF. The DNA for the CDR3 is TGTGCCTGGAGTGTACACAGGGGGCTTCGGAGCAATCAGCCCCAGCATTTT. Combining the CDR3 with reference TRBV30 and TRBJ1-5 gives the whole variable domain SQTIHQWPATLVQPVGSPLSLECTVEGTSNPNLYWYRQAAGRGLQLLFYSVGIGQISSEVPQNLSASRPQDRQFILSSKKLLLSDSGFYLCAWSVHRGLRSNQPQHFGDGTRLSIL.

This clone has a single count. The V gene is TRBV21-1, the J gene TRBJ1-1; the table gives TRBD1 as D, unverified against the DNA. TRBV21-1 is tagged as a pseudogene. The CDR3 contains 13 residues. CDR3 loop: CASSTGICVEAFF. CDR3 coding DNA: TGTGCCAGCAGCACAGGGATATGCGTTGAAGCTTTCTTT.

The chain uses TRBV25-1 and TRBJ2-2; 7 positions agree with TRBD1. The CDR3 length is 15 residues. Germline V CDR1 and CDR2: MGHDK, SYGVNS. Losses at the gene ends were 5 bases for V and 5 bases for J; bases not matched to a gene: 8. The CDR3 coding sequence is TGTGCCAGCAGTCTGACGACAGGGAGAACCGGGGAGCTGTTTTTT. Translating it yields CASSLTTGRTGELFF.

The V call is TRBV5-4, the J call TRBJ2-3; 13 bases agree with TRBD2. The CDR3 spans 17 residues. CDR1 and CDR2 (germline): SGHNT, YYREEE (reference sequence). The V gene end was trimmed by 5 bases and the J gene end by 4 bases; junction bases not matched to a gene: 10. CDR3 protein: CASRPGGTSGKPDTQYF. CDR3 coding DNA: TGTGCCAGCAGACCTGGCGGGACTAGCGGGAAACCAGATACGCAGTATTTT.

The table lists this clone with a count of one. The V and J genes are TRBV2 and TRBJ2-7; D uncertain. This CDR3 has 13 residues. V was shortened by 8 bases and J by 0 bases, with 11 bases between the two germline ends. Germline-derived CDR1 and CDR2 are SNHLY and FYNNEI. Here the CDR3 reads CASSLESSYEQYF. CDR3 DNA: TGTGCCAGCTCCCTCGAGAGCTCCTACGAGCAGTACTTC. Together with reference TRBV2 and TRBJ2-7, the CDR3 gives the full variable domain: EPEVTQTPSHQVTQMGQEVILRCVPISNHLYFYWYRQILGQKVEFLVSFYNNEISEKSEIFDDQFSVERPDGSNFTLKIRSTKLEDSAMYFCASSLESSYEQYFGPGTRLTVT.

This clone was picked up one time. The V and J genes are TRBV5-1 and TRBJ2-1; 16 nucleotides match TRBD2. Germline CDR1 SGHRS, CDR2 YFSETQ. CDR3 length: 17 residues. V trimming: 4 bases; J trimming: 8 bases; junction bases outside the gene matches: 9. This chain's CDR3 is CASSPGTSGRAADEQFF. Here the CDR3 DNA reads TGCGCCAGCAGCCCGGGGACTAGCGGGAGGGCAGCTGATGAGCAGTTCTTC.

This chain connects TRBV18 to TRBJ2-7; D uncertain. The V and J ends lost 3 bases and 2 bases respectively, with 5 bases between them. CDR1 and CDR2 (germline): KGHSH, LQKENI. CDR3 length equals 12 residues. CDR3 DNA: TGTGCCAGCTCACCGAGGACCTACGAGCAGTACTTC. It codes for CASSPRTYEQYF.

This clone has only a few counts. This chain uses TRBV3-1 (or the pseudogene TRBV3-2) with TRBJ2-7, with D perhaps TRBD2 (6 bases). This CDR3 is built from 16 residues. Trimming pared 1 base from V and 3 bases from J, leaving 16 bases between. Germline-derived CDR1 and CDR2 are LGHDT and YNNKEL (reference sequence). The chain's CDR3 is CASSQGGAEGRYEQYF. The CDR3 DNA is TGTGCCAGCAGCCAAGGTGGGGCGGAGGGCCGCTACGAGCAGTACTTC.

The chain employs TRBV19 and TRBJ1-5, with TRBD1 matching over 7 bases. Germline CDR1 and CDR2: LNHDA and SQIVND (reference sequence). The V gene end was trimmed by 3 bases and the J gene end by 7 bases; junction bases not matched to a gene: 15. The length of the CDR3 is 17 residues. CDR3 loop: CASSISWSRGVGQPQHF. The CDR3 DNA sequence: TGTGCCAGTAGTATTTCCTGGAGCAGGGGGGTCGGACAGCCCCAGCATTTT.

The V gene is TRBV5-1, the J gene TRBJ2-2; weak D call: TRBD1 (6 bases). CDR1 and CDR2 (germline): SGHRS, YFSETQ. The CDR3 length is 15 residues. V was clipped by 6 bases and J by 2 bases, with 14 bases between them. The CDR3 loop is CASNEDRGNTGELFF. CDR3 DNA: TGCGCCAGCAATGAGGACAGAGGAAACACCGGGGAGCTGTTTTTT.

The rearrangement joins TRBV30 to TRBJ2-5; no clear D. CDR3 length equals 12 residues. Trimming cost V 0 bases and J 2 bases, with 4 bases left between them. The V gene's germline CDR1 is GTSNPN and CDR2 SVGIG (reference sequence). CDR3 sequence reads: CAWSVSQETQYF. CDR3 nucleotides: TGTGCCTGGAGTGTTTCTCAAGAGACCCAGTACTTC.

This clone was picked up one time. The chain uses TRBV28 and TRBJ2-2; TRBD2 aligns across 11 bases. The CDR3 sequence is 17 residues long. J lost 5 bases, V lost 3 bases, and 8 bases had no gene match. Germline CDR1 reads MDHEN; CDR2 reads SYDVKM. This CDR3 is CASSFGTSGWRTGELFF. CDR3 bases: TGTGCCAGCAGTTTCGGGACTAGCGGATGGCGAACCGGGGAGCTGTTTTTT.

The rearrangement joins TRBV5-8 to TRBJ1-2, with unresolved D. The CDR3 spans 14 residues. V gave up 0 bases and J gave up 2 bases, with 8 bases separating them. Germline values: CDR1 SGHTS, CDR2 YDEGEE. Here the CDR3 DNA reads TGTGCCAGCAGCTTGGTGGGCAGGAACTATGGCTACACCTTC. It codes for CASSLVGRNYGYTF.

The chain couples TRBV5-1 to TRBJ2-6; no clear D. Germline V CDR1 and CDR2: SGHRS, YFSETQ. V was clipped by 4 bases and J by 0 bases, with 11 bases between them. This CDR3 comprises 16 residues. The CDR3 coding sequence is TGCGCCAGCAGCATTTCTCCGGGCTCTGGGGCCAACGTCCTGACTTTC. Its translation is CASSISPGSGANVLTF.

The rearrangement links TRBV20-1 to TRBJ1-1; D is perhaps TRBD1 (6 bases). This CDR3 region has 12 residues. Germline V lookup: CDR1 DFQATT, CDR2 SNEGSKA (reference sequence). V dropped 3 bases and J dropped 6 bases, with 11 bases sitting between them. In DNA form, the CDR3 reads TGCAGTGCTAGTACAGGGACGGCTGAAGCTTTCTTT. Its protein is CSASTGTAEAFF.

This clone has only a few counts. This chain connects TRBV5-1 to TRBJ2-7, with 8 bases identical to TRBD1. CDR1 SGHRS and CDR2 YFSETQ come from the germline V gene. CDR3 length equals 15 residues. J was trimmed by 2 bases and V by 3 bases; bases with no gene match: 7. The CDR3 spells CASSSGQGSPYEQYF. Written as DNA, the CDR3 is TGCGCCAGCAGCTCCGGACAGGGATCCCCCTACGAGCAGTACTTC.

The V call is TRBV18, the J call TRBJ2-5; D is perhaps TRBD2 (6 bases). This CDR3 is 14 amino acids long. Germline CDR1 and CDR2: KGHSH and LQKENI. The V end was cut by 3 bases, the J end by 4 bases, with 12 bases between. The CDR3, as DNA: TGTGCCAGCTCACCCCTCGGTAGCGGAGAGACCCAGTACTTC. As protein: CASSPLGSGETQYF. Together with reference TRBV18 and TRBJ2-5, the CDR3 gives the full variable domain: NAGVMQNPRHLVRRRGQEARLRCSPMKGHSHVYWYRQLPEEGLKFMVYLQKENIIDESGMPKERFSAEFPKEGPSILRIQQVVRGDSAAYFCASSPLGSGETQYFGPGTRLLVL.

The chain links TRBV4-2 to TRBJ2-2; weak D call: TRBD1 (5 bases). There are 16 residues in the CDR3. V was pared by 0 bases and J by 4 bases, with 12 bases between. CDR1 LGHNA and CDR2 YNFKEQ come from the germline V gene. CDR3 sequence: CASSQDRQGSTGELFF. In nucleotides, the CDR3 is TGTGCCAGCAGCCAAGATCGGCAGGGATCCACCGGGGAGCTGTTTTTT.

The genes are TRBV5-1 and TRBJ2-2; D uncertain. CDR1 is SGHRS, CDR2 YFSETQ, per germline. The CDR3 is 16 residues long. Trimming shortened V by 2 bases and J by 4 bases, and 15 bases separated the two germline ends. The chain's CDR3 is CASSFFDAPGTGELFF. CDR3 sequence (DNA): TGCGCCAGCAGCTTTTTCGACGCCCCAGGCACCGGGGAGCTGTTTTTT.